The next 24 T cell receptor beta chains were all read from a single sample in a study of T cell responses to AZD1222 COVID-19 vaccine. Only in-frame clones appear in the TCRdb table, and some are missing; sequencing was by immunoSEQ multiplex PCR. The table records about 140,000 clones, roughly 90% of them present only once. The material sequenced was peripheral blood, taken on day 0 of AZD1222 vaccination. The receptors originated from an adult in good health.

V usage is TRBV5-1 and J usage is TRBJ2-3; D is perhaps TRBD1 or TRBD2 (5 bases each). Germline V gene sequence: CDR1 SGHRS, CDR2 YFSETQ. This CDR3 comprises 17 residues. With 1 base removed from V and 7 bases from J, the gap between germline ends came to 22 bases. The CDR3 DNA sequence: TGCGCCAGCAGCTTGAGCATGATCGGGACGCCCGATCATACGCAGTATTTT. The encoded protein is CASSLSMIGTPDHTQYF.

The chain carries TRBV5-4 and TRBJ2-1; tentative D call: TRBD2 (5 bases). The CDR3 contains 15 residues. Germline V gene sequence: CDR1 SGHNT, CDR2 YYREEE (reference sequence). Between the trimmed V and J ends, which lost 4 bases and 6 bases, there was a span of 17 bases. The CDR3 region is CASSLTRTASNEQFF. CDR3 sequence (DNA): TGTGCCAGCAGCCTCACGAGGACTGCTAGCAATGAGCAGTTCTTC. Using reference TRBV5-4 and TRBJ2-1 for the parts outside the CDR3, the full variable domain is ETGVTQSPTHLIKTRGQQVTLRCSSQSGHNTVSWYQQALGQGPQFIFQYYREEENGRGNFPPRFSGLQFPNYSSELNVNALELDDSALYLCASSLTRTASNEQFFGPGTRLTVL.

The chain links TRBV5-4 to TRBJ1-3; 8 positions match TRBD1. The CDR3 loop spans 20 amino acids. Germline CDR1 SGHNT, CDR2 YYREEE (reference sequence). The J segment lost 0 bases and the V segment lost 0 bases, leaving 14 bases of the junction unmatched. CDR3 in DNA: TGTGCCAGCAGCTTGGTGGATGGAGGGCAGGGGGCTTACTCTGGAAACACCATATATTTT. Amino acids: CASSLVDGGQGAYSGNTIYF.

CDR3 region: CASSWERGDTEAFF. CDR3 DNA: TGCGCCAGCAGCTGGGAGCGGGGGGACACTGAAGCTTTCTTT. The rearrangement links TRBV5-1 to TRBJ1-1, with a tentative D call TRBD1 (5 bases). Trimming took off 3 bases at V and 3 bases at J, with 12 bases between the two ends. The CDR3 extends over 14 amino acids. The V gene's germline CDR1 is SGHRS and CDR2 YFSETQ.

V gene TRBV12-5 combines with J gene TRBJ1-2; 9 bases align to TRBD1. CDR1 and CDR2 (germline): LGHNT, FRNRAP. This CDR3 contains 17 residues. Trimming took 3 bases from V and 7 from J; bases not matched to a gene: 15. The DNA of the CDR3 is TGTGCTAGTGGTTTTACGGGACAGGGTTTCTCCGGCGGTGGCTACACCTTC. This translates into CASGFTGQGFSGGGYTF.

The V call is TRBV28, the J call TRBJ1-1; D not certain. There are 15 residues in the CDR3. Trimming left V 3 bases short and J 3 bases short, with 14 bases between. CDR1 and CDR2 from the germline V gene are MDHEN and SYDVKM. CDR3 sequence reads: CASSLGGSRDTEAFF. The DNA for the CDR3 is TGTGCCAGCAGTTTGGGCGGCAGCAGAGACACTGAAGCTTTCTTT.

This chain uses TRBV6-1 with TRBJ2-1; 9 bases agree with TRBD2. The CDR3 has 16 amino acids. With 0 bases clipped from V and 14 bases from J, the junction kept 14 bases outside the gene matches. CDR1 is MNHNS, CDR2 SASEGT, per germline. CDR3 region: CASSEAWLAGLPYEFF. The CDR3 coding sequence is TGTGCCAGCAGTGAAGCGTGGCTAGCGGGATTACCATACGAGTTCTTC.

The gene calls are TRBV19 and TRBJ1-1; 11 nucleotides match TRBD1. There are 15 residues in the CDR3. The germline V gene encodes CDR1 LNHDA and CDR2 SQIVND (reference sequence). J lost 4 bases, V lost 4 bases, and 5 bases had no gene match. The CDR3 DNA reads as TGTGCCAGTAGTACCTCCGGGACAGGGGGCACTGAAGCTTTCTTT. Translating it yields CASSTSGTGGTEAFF. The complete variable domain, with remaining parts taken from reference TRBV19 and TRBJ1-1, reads DGGITQSPKYLFRKEGQNVTLSCEQNLNHDAMYWYRQDPGQGLRLIYYSQIVNDFQKGDIAEGYSVSREKKESFPLTVTSAQKNPTAFYLCASSTSGTGGTEAFFGQGTRLTVV.

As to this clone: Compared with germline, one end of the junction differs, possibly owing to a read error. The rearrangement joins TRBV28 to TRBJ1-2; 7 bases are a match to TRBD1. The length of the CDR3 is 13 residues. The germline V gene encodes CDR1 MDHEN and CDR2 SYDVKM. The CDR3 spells CASNLQGNYGYTF. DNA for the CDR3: TGTGCCAGCAATTTACAGGGGAACTATGGCTACACCTTC.

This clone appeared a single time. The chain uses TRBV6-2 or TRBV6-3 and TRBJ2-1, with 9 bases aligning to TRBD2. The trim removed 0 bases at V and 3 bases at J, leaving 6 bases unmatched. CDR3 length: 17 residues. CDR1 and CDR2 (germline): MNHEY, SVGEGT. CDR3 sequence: CASSYSPSGRFYNEQFF. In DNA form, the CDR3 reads TGTGCCAGCAGTTACTCCCCAAGCGGGAGGTTCTACAATGAGCAGTTCTTC.

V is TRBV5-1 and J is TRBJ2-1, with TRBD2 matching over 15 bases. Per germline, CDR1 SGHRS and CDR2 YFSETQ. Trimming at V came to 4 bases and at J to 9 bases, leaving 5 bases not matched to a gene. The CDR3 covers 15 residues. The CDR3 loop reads CASSLGLAGGFEQFF. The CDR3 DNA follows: TGCGCCAGCAGCCTGGGACTAGCGGGGGGATTTGAGCAGTTCTTC.

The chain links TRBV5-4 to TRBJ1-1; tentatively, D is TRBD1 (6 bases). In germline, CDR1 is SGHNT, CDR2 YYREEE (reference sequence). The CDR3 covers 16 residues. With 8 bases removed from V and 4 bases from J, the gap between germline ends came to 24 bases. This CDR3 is CASGPGHQGLGTEAFF. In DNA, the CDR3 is TGTGCCAGTGGACCGGGACACCAGGGGCTAGGCACTGAAGCTTTCTTT.

CDR3 coding DNA: TGTGCCAGCAGCCGCGGACAGGCCGATAGCAATCAGCCCCAGCATTTT. It codes for CASSRGQADSNQPQHF. The genes are TRBV6-2 or TRBV6-3 and TRBJ1-5, with 7 bases identical to TRBD1. CDR3 length: 16 residues. V shed 6 bases and J 0 bases; nucleotides not matched to a gene: 8. The germline V gene encodes CDR1 MNHEY and CDR2 SVGEGT.

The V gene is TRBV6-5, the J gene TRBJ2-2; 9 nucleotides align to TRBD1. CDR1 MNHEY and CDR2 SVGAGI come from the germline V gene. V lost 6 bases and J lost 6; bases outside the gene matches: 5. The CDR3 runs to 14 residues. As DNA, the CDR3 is TGTGCCAGCAGCCGGGACAGGGTGGCCGGGGAGCTGTTTTTT. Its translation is CASSRDRVAGELFF.

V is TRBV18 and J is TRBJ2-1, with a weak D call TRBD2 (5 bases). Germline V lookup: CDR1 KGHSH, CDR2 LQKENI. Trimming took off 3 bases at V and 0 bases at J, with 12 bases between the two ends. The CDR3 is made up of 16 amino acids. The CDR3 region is CASSPPGVSSYNEQFF. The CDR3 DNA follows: TGTGCCAGCTCACCCCCCGGGGTCAGCTCCTACAATGAGCAGTTCTTC.

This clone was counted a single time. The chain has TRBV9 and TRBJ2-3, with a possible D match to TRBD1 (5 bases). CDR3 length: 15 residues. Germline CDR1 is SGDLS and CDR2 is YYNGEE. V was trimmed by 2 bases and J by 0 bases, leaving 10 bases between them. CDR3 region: CASSVSGSSTDTQYF. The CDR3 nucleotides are TGTGCCAGCAGCGTCTCAGGGTCTAGCACAGATACGCAGTATTTT.

The CDR3, as DNA: TGCGCCAGCAGCTTGGGTGGACTAGCGGCAGATACGCAGTATTTT. Protein sequence: CASSLGGLAADTQYF. V and J are TRBV5-1 and TRBJ2-3; 10 positions match TRBD2. V shed 0 bases and J 4 bases; nucleotides not matched to a gene: 2. Germline CDR1 and CDR2: SGHRS and YFSETQ. The CDR3 extends over 15 amino acids.

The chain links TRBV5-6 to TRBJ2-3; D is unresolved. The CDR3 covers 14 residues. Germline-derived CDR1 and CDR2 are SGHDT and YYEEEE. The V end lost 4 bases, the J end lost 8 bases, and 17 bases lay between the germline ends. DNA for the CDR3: TGTGCCAGCAGCCCCCAAGCCATGGTAGCTACGCAGTATTTT. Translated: CASSPQAMVATQYF.

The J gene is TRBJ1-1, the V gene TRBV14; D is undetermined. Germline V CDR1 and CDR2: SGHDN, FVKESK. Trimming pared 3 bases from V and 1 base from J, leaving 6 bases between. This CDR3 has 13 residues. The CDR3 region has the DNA TGTGCCAGCAGCCATGGGTGGAACACTGAAGCTTTCTTT. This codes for CASSHGWNTEAFF.

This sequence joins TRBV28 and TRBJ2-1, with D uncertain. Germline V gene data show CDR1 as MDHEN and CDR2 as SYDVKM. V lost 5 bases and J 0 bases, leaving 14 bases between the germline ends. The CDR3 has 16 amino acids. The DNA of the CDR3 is TGTGCCAGCAGTATTATGGGTATAAGCTCCTACAATGAGCAGTTCTTC. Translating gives CASSIMGISSYNEQFF.

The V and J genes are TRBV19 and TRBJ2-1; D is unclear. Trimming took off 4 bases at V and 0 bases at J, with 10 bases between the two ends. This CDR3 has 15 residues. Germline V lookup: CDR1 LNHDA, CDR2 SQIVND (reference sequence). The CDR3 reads CASSRARSSYNEQFF. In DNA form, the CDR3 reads TGTGCCAGTAGTAGGGCTCGCAGCTCCTACAATGAGCAGTTCTTC.

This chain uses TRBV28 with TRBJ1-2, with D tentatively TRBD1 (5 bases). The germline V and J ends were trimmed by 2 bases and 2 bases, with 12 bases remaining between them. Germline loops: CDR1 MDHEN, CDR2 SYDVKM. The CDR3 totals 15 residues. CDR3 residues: CASSLMTAVNYGYTF. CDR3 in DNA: TGTGCCAGCAGTTTAATGACAGCGGTGAACTATGGCTACACCTTC.

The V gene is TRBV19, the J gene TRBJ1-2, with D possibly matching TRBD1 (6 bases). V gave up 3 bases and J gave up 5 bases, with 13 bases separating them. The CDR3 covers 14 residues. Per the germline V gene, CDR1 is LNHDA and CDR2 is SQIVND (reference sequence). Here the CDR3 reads CASSIQGNPYGYTF. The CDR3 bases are TGTGCCAGTAGTATTCAGGGGAACCCTTATGGCTACACCTTC. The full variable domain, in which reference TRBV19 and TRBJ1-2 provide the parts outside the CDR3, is DGGITQSPKYLFRKEGQNVTLSCEQNLNHDAMYWYRQDPGQGLRLIYYSQIVNDFQKGDIAEGYSVSREKKESFPLTVTSAQKNPTAFYLCASSIQGNPYGYTFGSGTRLTVV.

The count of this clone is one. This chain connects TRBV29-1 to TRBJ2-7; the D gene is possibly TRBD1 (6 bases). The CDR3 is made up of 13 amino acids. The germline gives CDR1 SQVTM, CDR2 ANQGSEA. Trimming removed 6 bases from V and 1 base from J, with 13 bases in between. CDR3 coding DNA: TGCAGCGTGTTGACAGGAGAGTCCTACGAGCAGTACTTC. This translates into CSVLTGESYEQYF.